Listed here are 21 T cell receptor beta chains from one sample, sequenced in a study of STAT5B mutations in CD4+ large granular lymphocyte leukemia. Profiling relied on immunoSEQ multiplex PCR, and the TCRdb table lists in-frame clones only, not all of them. The sample holds 32,000 or so clones, roughly nine tenths seen once. Source material: CD4+ T cells from blood buffy coats. These TCRs come from a human donor in good health.

The J gene is TRBJ1-1, the V gene TRBV5-5, with D perhaps matching TRBD1 (6 bases). The CDR3 covers 15 residues. Trimming cost V 3 bases and J 1 base, with 13 bases left between them. CDR1 SGHKS and CDR2 YYEKEE come from the germline V gene (reference sequence). This chain's CDR3 is CASSSKTGGNTEAFF. The CDR3 bases are TGTGCCAGCAGCTCAAAGACAGGAGGGAACACTGAAGCTTTCTTT.

This chain joins TRBV7-9 and TRBJ2-1; tentative D call: TRBD2 (5 bases). The V gene's germline CDR1 is SEHNR and CDR2 FQNEAQ (reference sequence). This CDR3 has 15 residues. V lost 1 base to trimming and J lost 2 bases, with 9 bases between them. The chain's CDR3 is CASSLVGATYNEQFF. CDR3 coding DNA: TGTGCCAGCAGCTTAGTGGGAGCTACCTACAATGAGCAGTTCTTC.

This rearrangement joins TRBV6-6 to TRBJ2-7, with D possibly matching TRBD1 (5 bases). Trimming removed 0 bases from V and 2 bases from J, with 11 bases in between. Looked up from germline, CDR1 is MNHNY and CDR2 is SVGAGI (reference sequence). The CDR3 contains 15 residues. CDR3 nucleotides: TGTGCCAGCAGTTACTCCTCCGGACAAACCTACGAGCAGTACTTC. Encoded protein: CASSYSSGQTYEQYF.

J is TRBJ2-2 and V is TRBV5-1; 12 bases are shared with TRBD2. V dropped 3 bases and J dropped 3; count of bases not matched to a gene: 3. Germline CDR1 SGHRS, CDR2 YFSETQ. The CDR3 totals 16 residues. Written as DNA, the CDR3 is TGCGCCAGCAGCTCCGGGACTAGCGGGTACACCGGGGAGCTGTTTTTT. This codes for CASSSGTSGYTGELFF.

This CDR3 is CASSEATGQETQYF. CDR3 coding DNA: TGTGCCAGCAGTGAAGCGACAGGGCAAGAGACCCAGTACTTC. V is TRBV6-1 and J is TRBJ2-5, with 7 bases identical to TRBD1. The CDR3 consists of 14 residues. The germline V gene encodes CDR1 MNHNS and CDR2 SASEGT. Trimming cost V 0 bases and J 2 bases; bases outside gene matches: 0.

The rearrangement uses TRBV5-6 and TRBJ1-2; D unclear. From germline, CDR1 is SGHDT and CDR2 YYEEEE. The CDR3 sequence is 13 residues long. Deletions cut 1 base from V and 8 bases from J, with 12 bases between. CDR3 sequence reads: CASSLPGKGGYTF. The CDR3 bases are TGTGCCAGCAGCTTGCCAGGAAAAGGCGGCTACACCTTC.

J is TRBJ2-6 and V is TRBV28; D is ambiguous. CDR3 length equals 16 residues. V was pared by 5 bases and J by 2 bases, with 13 bases between. Germline CDR1 MDHEN, CDR2 SYDVKM. The CDR3 DNA reads as TGTGCCAGCAGTCTCTACCCGGGCACTGGGGCCAACGTCCTGACTTTC. Encoded protein: CASSLYPGTGANVLTF.

This clone appeared a single time. The V call is TRBV6-1, the J call TRBJ2-1, with D perhaps matching TRBD2 (5 bases). Germline V gives CDR1 MNHNS, CDR2 SASEGT. The V end lost 6 bases, the J end lost 9 bases, and 15 bases lay between the germline ends. There are 13 residues in the CDR3. The CDR3 reads CASRSTLGSEQFF. Written as DNA, the CDR3 is TGTGCCAGCAGATCTACCTTGGGGAGTGAGCAGTTCTTC.

The chain has TRBV5-4 and TRBJ2-5, with D maybe TRBD2 (6 bases). Trimming stripped 4 bases from V and 5 bases from J, with 15 bases between. Germline V gene data show CDR1 as SGHNT and CDR2 as YYREEE (reference sequence). The CDR3 sequence is 14 residues long. CDR3 sequence reads: CASSLPTGEETQYF. Here the CDR3 DNA reads TGTGCCAGCAGCCTGCCGACGGGAGAGGAGACCCAGTACTTC.

In this sample, this clone turned up a few times. The CDR3 coding sequence is TGTGCCAGCAGCCCAGGGGGGGCGCAGGACTATGGCTACACCTTC. Translated, it gives CASSPGGAQDYGYTF. The chain links TRBV7-9 to TRBJ1-2, with 7 bases identical to TRBD1. There are 15 residues in the CDR3. After removal of 5 bases from V and 3 bases from J, the junction contained 9 bases not matched to a gene. Germline CDR1 and CDR2: SEHNR and FQNEAQ (reference sequence).

The chain uses TRBV7-2 and TRBJ2-3, with TRBD1 matching over 7 bases. The V gene end was trimmed by 5 bases and the J gene end by 0 bases; junction bases not matched to a gene: 2. Germline lookup yields CDR1 SGHTA and CDR2 FQGNSA. This CDR3 has 14 residues. CDR3 region: CASSRQGSTDTQYF. CDR3 sequence (DNA): TGTGCCAGCAGCCGACAGGGAAGCACAGATACGCAGTATTTT.

The chain is built from TRBV9 and TRBJ2-7; a possible D gene is TRBD2 (5 bases). V lost 0 bases to trimming and J lost 3 bases, with 10 bases between them. This CDR3 is 14 amino acids long. Germline V lookup: CDR1 SGDLS, CDR2 YYNGEE. CDR3 loop: CASSVAPGVYEQYF. The CDR3 DNA is TGTGCCAGCAGCGTAGCCCCCGGGGTCTACGAGCAGTACTTC.

This chain uses TRBV29-1 with TRBJ2-5; 7 nucleotides line up with TRBD2. Germline V gene sequence: CDR1 SQVTM, CDR2 ANQGSEA. This CDR3 comprises 13 residues. V was clipped by 6 bases and J by 2 bases; unmatched bases: 6. CDR3 in DNA: TGCAGCGTCGCGCGGGAGACTCAAGAGACCCAGTACTTC. Translation: CSVARETQETQYF.

Only one count was recorded for this clone. The chain combines TRBV9 with TRBJ2-1; TRBD2 aligns across 13 bases. Germline trimming cut 4 bases from V and 8 bases from J; bases unmatched to any gene: 3. The germline V gene encodes CDR1 SGDLS and CDR2 YYNGEE. This CDR3 has 14 residues. This CDR3 is CASSRTSGSDEQFF. The CDR3 nucleotides are TGTGCCAGCAGCAGGACTAGCGGGAGCGATGAGCAGTTCTTC. The full variable domain, in which reference TRBV9 and TRBJ2-1 provide the parts outside the CDR3, is DSGVTQTPKHLITATGQRVTLRCSPRSGDLSVYWYQQSLDQGLQFLIQYYNGEERAKGNILERFSAQQFPDLHSELNLSSLELGDSALYFCASSRTSGSDEQFFGPGTRLTVL.

This chain links TRBV7-2 with TRBJ2-7; no reliable D call. The germline CDR1 and CDR2 sequences are SGHTA and FQGNSA. Trimming removed 3 bases at V and 4 bases at J, with 7 bases between. The CDR3 length is 12 residues. For the CDR3, the DNA is TGTGCCAGCAGCTTCCGCAATTACGAGCAGTACTTC. Residues: CASSFRNYEQYF.

The chain links TRBV7-8 to TRBJ2-3; TRBD2 agrees at 7 bases. The germline CDR1 and CDR2 sequences are SGHVS and FQNEAQ. The CDR3 is 19 amino acids. V was clipped by 2 bases and J by 7 bases; unmatched bases: 21. CDR3 nucleotides: TGTGCCAGCAGCTTAAGGAGAGCCGGGACTACCAAGGCGGGGAATACGCAGTATTTT. Amino acids: CASSLRRAGTTKAGNTQYF. Filled out from reference TRBV7-8 and TRBJ2-3, the complete variable domain reads GAGVSQSPRYKVAKRGQDVALRCDPISGHVSLFWYQQALGQGPEFLTYFQNEAQLDKSGLPSDRFFAERPEGSVSTLKIQRTQQEDSAVYLCASSLRRAGTTKAGNTQYFGPGTRLTVL.

The chain couples TRBV10-3 to TRBJ2-5; D not resolved. Trimming took off 8 bases at V and 3 bases at J, with 7 bases between the two ends. The CDR3 runs 11 residues. The germline V gene encodes CDR1 ENHRY and CDR2 SYGVKD. The CDR3 DNA reads as TGTGCCATCGGAGTAGAAGAGACCCAGTACTTC. Protein product: CAIGVEETQYF.

The chain recombines TRBV29-1 with TRBJ1-1; the D is unclear. V lost 0 bases to trimming and J lost 0 bases, with 8 bases between them. In germline, CDR1 is SQVTM, CDR2 ANQGSEA. The CDR3 spans 14 residues. The CDR3 here is CSVEEGRVNTEAFF. In DNA, the CDR3 is TGCAGCGTTGAAGAGGGCAGAGTGAACACTGAAGCTTTCTTT. The whole variable domain, remainder taken from reference TRBV29-1 and TRBJ1-1, is SAVISQKPSRDICQRGTSLTIQCQVDSQVTMMFWYRQQPGQSLTLIATANQGSEATYESGFVIDKFPISRPNLTFSTLTVSNMSPEDSSIYLCSVEEGRVNTEAFFGQGTRLTVV.

The genes are TRBV28 and TRBJ2-2; possible D gene TRBD2, 5 bases. There are 17 residues in the CDR3. Germline-derived CDR1 and CDR2 are MDHEN and SYDVKM. V was pared by 1 base and J by 0 bases, with 12 bases between. The CDR3 nucleotides are TGTGCCAGCAGTTTATTTCCTGGACTCTCGAACACCGGGGAGCTGTTTTTT. Its protein is CASSLFPGLSNTGELFF.

The chain joins TRBV6-5 to TRBJ1-5; no reliable D call. The CDR3 is made up of 13 amino acids. V was cut by 6 bases and J by 4 bases, with 10 bases left in between. Germline CDR1 MNHEY, CDR2 SVGAGI. CDR3 nucleotides: TGTGCCAGCAGCCCTAACAATAATCAGCCCCAGCATTTT. This translates into CASSPNNNQPQHF.

The V gene is TRBV7-2, the J gene TRBJ2-1, with 9 positions matching TRBD2. Per germline, CDR1 SGHTA and CDR2 FQGNSA. The junction had 4 bases not matched to a gene; V was cut back by 3 bases and J by 7 bases. The CDR3 runs to 14 residues. The CDR3, as DNA: TGTGCCAGCAGCTTTAGCGGGAGTGTAAATGAGCAGTTCTTC. It translates to CASSFSGSVNEQFF.